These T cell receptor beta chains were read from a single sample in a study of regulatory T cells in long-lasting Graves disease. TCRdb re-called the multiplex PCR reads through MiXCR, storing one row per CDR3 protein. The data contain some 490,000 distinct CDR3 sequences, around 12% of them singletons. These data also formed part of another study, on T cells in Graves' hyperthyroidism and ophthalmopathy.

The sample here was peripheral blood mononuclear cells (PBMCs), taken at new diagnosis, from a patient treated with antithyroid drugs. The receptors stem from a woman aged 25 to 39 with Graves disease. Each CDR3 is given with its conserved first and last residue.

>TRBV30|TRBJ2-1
CAWTRGPSGSVSNEQFF
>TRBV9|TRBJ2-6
CASSAFSGANVLTF
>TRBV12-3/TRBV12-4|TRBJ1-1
CASTRVRNTEAFF
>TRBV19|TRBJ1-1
CASSIDGWSGARINTEAFF
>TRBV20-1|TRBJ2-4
CSAVLRDRGLLAKNIQYF
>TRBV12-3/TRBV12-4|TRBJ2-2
CASFGAGELFF
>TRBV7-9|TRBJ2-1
CASSLVTSGGGEQFF
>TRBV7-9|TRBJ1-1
CASSLKTGGYTEAFF
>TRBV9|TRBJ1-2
CASSHDWGQGYGYTF
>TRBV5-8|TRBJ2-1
CASSGTGRRDNEQFF
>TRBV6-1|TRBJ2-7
CASGYRNEQYF
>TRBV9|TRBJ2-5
CASSVLGGPQETQYF
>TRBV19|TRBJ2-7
CASSTRQGDNEQYF
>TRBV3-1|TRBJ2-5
CASSLDSIGIETQYF
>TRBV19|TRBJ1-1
CASSMLAEAFF
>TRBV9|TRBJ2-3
CASSVGALQASTDTQYF
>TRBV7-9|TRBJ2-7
CASSSVSGLSSYEQYF
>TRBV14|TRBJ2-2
CASSLLAGGITGELFF